The following is a T cell receptor beta chain sequence with its context. This sample was included in a study of cytomegalovirus exposure and HLA in healthy donors. Primers for the PCR totalled 60 Vbeta and 13 Jbeta. The method was immunoSEQ multiplex PCR; TCRdb's version includes in-frame clones alone and lacks a portion of them. The sample includes about 130,000 clones, around three quarters seen only once; the top ten take 2% to 2.5%. Input material: PBMCs. The origin of this receptor is a woman aged 55-69 years in good health and CMV-seropositive.

CDR3 nucleotides: TGCGCCAGCAGTCAGAATCAGGGACTTCTTAGCGAGCAGTACTTC. Translating gives CASSQNQGLLSEQYF. The V and J genes are TRBV10-2 and TRBJ2-7; D may be TRBD2 (6 bases). This CDR3 has 15 residues. The V end was cut by 5 bases, the J end by 6 bases, with 20 bases between. Germline CDR1 WSHSY, CDR2 SAAADI.